Reported below is one T cell receptor (beta chain). Its antigen is not yet known. The sample holds no much larger clone one base away, and base qualities are not on file. These data come from a study of T cell responses to AZD1222 COVID-19 vaccine listed by TCRdb under 2021. Regarding the research as a whole: Because spike-specific TCR depth and breadth did not differ between the two schedules, AZD1222 recipients who got a second dose at roughly 4 weeks were pooled with those who got a second dose at roughly 12 weeks. A total of about 240 trial participants underwent TCR sequencing, of whom 207 received two doses of AZD1222 and some 25 received two doses of the MenACWY control vaccine. Trial participants were enrolled by age into 18-55, 56-69 and 70-plus year subgroups, with roughly 150, 30 and 60 TCR-sequenced participants respectively. Broader findings and caveats from the paper: In the small 56-69-year group, the increase in depth fell short of significance, most likely because of low power. Vaccine-associated CD4 TCRs spanned the whole spike protein, with dominant responses in regions 160-218 and 743-854. Spike-specific TCR breadth and depth rose significantly after two AZD1222 doses compared with day 0 and with MenACWY recipients. Conclusions about previously exposed vaccinees were limited because only a handful of AZD1222 recipients were SARS-CoV-2 seropositive at baseline. Participants were mostly white British, with more females than males. The authors suggested clonal diversity may have been underestimated. Because no day 14 peak-response samples were available, the repertoires could be characterized only after the peak T cell response. Epitopes outside the regions mutated in the B.1.351 and B.1.1.7 variants were reportedly recognized by nearly half of the unique spike-specific TCRs.

What this sample's time point label stands for: baseline before first vaccination. Vaccinee samples were obtained from the UK trials COV001 and COV002, which included a single-blind randomized controlled phase 2/3 trial of AZD1222 (ChAdOx1 nCoV-19) in healthy adults. For TCRbeta chain sequencing, PBMC samples from trial participants were taken at day 0 and at day 28 after the second dose. The CDR3 regions of human TCRbeta chains were analyzed by immunosequencing. In the paper's pipeline: TCRs in the repertoires were compared against a reference library of SARS-CoV-2-specific TCRs that had been generated with the MIRA antigen-specificity platform. Breadth was defined as the fraction of unique TCRs that were SARS-CoV-2-associated. Depth was defined as the fraction of total T cells that were SARS-CoV-2-associated. Each spike-specific TCR was assigned to its reactive spike region and to a CD4 or CD8 class using the MIRA data. Log10-transformed breadth and depth values were compared by one-way ANOVA with Sidak's multiple comparisons tests. The source is immuneACCESS, and TCRdb retained only in-frame sequences with V and J called. Part of the clones is not carried over; for the studies checked, unresolved V genes explain less than half of this, and the remainder is unexplained. V and J calls and clone size are those listed in that table; D and trimming were worked out from the DNA. The sample yields some 140,000 clones; 93% were counted once. The ten largest clones represent 5.4% of the sample.

V sheds 7 bases and J sheds 7 bases, leaving 5 bases between their ends. Reading from cysteine to phenylalanine, the CDR3 counts 9 amino acids. Just the 27-base CDR3 DNA is kept, in frame starting at base 1. Via the germline V gene, CDR1 is SGDLS and CDR2 YYNGEE. This TCR was sampled from an adult in good health. The source material was peripheral blood, sampled on day 0 of AZD1222 vaccination. Recombination linked TRBV9 to TRBJ1-2, with the D gene not confidently named. The DNA sequence is as follows: TGTGCCAGCGGCCCTGGCTACACCTTC. Protein translation: CASGPGYTF.